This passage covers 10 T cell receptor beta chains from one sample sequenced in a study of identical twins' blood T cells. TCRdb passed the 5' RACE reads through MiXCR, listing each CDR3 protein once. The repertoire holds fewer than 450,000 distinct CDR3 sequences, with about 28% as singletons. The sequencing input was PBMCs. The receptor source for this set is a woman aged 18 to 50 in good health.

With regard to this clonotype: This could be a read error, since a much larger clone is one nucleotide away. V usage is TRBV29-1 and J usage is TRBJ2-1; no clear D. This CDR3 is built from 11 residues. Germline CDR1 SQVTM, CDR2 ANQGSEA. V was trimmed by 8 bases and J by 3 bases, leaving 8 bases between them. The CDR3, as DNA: TGCAGCACGACCCTCTACAATGAGCAGTTCTTC. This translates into CSTTLYNEQFF.

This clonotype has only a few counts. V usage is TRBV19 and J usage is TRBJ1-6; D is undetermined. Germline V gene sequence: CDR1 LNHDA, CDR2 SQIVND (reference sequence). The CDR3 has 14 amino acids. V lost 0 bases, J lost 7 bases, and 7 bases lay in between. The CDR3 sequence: CASSIDGFNSPLHF. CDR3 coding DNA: TGTGCCAGTAGTATAGACGGATTCAATTCACCCCTCCACTTT.

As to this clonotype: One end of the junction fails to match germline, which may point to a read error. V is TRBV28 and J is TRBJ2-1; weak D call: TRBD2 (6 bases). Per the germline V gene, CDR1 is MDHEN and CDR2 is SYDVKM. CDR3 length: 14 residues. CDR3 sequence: CAGSLVGGSDEQFF. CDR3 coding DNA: TGTGCCGGCAGTTTGGTAGGAGGGAGCGATGAGCAGTTCTTC.

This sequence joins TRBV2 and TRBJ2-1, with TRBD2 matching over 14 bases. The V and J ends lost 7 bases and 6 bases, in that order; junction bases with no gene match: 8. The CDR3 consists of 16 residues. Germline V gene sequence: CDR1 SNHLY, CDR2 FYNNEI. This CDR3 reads CASIGSTSGGANEQFF. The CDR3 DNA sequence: TGTGCCAGCATTGGCTCGACTAGCGGGGGGGCCAATGAGCAGTTCTTC.

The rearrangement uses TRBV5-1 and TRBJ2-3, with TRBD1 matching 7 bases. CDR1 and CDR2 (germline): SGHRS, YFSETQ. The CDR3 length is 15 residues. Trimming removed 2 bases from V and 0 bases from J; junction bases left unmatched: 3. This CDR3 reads CASSFKGASTDTQYF. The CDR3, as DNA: TGCGCCAGCAGCTTCAAGGGGGCAAGCACAGATACGCAGTATTTT.

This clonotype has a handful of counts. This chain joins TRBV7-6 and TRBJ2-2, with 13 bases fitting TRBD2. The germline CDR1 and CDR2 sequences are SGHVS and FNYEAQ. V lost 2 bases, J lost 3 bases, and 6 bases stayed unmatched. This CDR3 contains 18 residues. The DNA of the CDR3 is TGTGCCAGCAGCTTAAAACGACTAGCGGGGGGAGACACCGGGGAGCTGTTTTTT. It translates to CASSLKRLAGGDTGELFF.

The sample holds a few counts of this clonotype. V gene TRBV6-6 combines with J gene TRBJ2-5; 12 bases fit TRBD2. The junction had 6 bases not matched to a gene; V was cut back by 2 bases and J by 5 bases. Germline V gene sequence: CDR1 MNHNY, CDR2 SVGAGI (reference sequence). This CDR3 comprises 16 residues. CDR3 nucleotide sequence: TGTGCCAGCAGTTACGGGCTAGCGGGAGGGGTGGAGACCCAGTACTTC. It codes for CASSYGLAGGVETQYF.

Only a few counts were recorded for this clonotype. CDR3 sequence reads: CASSQGLRGGVRDTQYF. CDR3 DNA sequence: TGCGCCAGCAGCCAAGGATTAAGGGGCGGGGTGAGAGATACGCAGTATTTT. The V and J genes are TRBV4-3 and TRBJ2-3; D perhaps matches TRBD2 (6 bases). The germline gives CDR1 LGHNA, CDR2 YSLEER. This CDR3 spans 17 amino acids. Trimming shortened V by 1 base and J by 5 bases, and 19 bases separated the two germline ends.

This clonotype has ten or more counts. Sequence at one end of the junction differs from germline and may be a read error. This CDR3 is CASSLRLGNAGELFF. The CDR3, as DNA: TGTGCCAGCAGTCTCCGGCTGGGGAACGCCGGGGAGCTGTTTTTT. The chain has TRBV12-3 or TRBV12-4 and TRBJ2-2, with D unclear. The CDR3 length is 15 residues.

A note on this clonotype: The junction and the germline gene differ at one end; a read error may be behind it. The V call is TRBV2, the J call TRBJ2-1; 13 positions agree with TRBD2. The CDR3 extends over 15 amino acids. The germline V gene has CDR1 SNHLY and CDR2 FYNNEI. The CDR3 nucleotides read TGTGCCGGCAGCGGGACTAGCGGGATTTTCAATGAGCAGTTCTTC. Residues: CAGSGTSGIFNEQFF.